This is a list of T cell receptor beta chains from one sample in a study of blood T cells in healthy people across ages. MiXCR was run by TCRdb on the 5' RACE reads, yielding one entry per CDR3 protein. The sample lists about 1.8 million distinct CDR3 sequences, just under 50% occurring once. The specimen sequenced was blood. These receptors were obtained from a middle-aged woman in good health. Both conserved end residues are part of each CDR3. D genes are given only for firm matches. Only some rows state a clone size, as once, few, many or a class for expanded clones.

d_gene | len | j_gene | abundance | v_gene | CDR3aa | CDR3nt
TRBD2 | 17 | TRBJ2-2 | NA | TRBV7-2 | CASSYRLAGGRTGELFF | TGTGCCAGCAGCTACCGACTAGCGGGGGGTCGCACCGGGGAGCTGTTTTTT
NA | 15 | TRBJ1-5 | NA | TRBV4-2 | CASSPVGPGNQPQHF | TGTGCCAGCAGCCCCGTCGGACCGGGGAATCAGCCCCAGCATTTT
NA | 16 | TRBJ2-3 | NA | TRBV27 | CASSLAGTYSTDTQYF | TGTGCCAGCAGTTTAGCCGGGACCTATAGCACAGATACGCAGTATTTT
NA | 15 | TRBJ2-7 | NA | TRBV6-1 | CASSELWGRAGEQYF | TGTGCCAGCAGTGAACTTTGGGGCAGGGCGGGCGAGCAGTACTTC
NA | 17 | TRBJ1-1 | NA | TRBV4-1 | CASSQESRGRPNTEAFF | TGCGCCAGCAGCCAAGAATCTCGGGGTAGACCGAACACTGAAGCTTTCTTT
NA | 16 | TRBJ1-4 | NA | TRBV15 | CATSRDHRVHDEKLFF | TGTGCCACCAGCAGAGATCACCGGGTTCATGATGAAAAACTGTTTTTT
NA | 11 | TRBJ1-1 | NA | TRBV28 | CAISRTGEAFF | TGTGCCATCTCCCGCACCGGAGAAGCTTTCTTT
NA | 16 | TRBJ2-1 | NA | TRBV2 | CASSEAYWSTYNEQFF | TGTGCCAGCAGTGAAGCGTACTGGAGTACCTACAATGAGCAGTTCTTC
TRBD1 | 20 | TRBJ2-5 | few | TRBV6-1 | CANTPTGTGRIRRLQETQYF | TGTGCCAACACCCCTACCGGGACAGGGCGGATTCGGAGACTCCAAGAGACCCAGTACTTC
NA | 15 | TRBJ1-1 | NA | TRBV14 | CASSQVIWGGTEAFF | TGTGCCAGCAGCCAAGTCATCTGGGGTGGTACTGAAGCTTTCTTT
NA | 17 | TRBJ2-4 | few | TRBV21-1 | CASHKIITKGEEDIQYF | TGTGCCAGCCACAAAATTATAACGAAGGGGGAAGAAGACATTCAGTACTTC
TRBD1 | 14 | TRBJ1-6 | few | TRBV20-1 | CSALGDRVNSPLHF | TGCAGTGCTCTCGGGGACAGGGTAAATTCACCCCTCCACTTT
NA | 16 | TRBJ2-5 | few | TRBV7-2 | CASSLRSTGYGETQYF | TGTGCCAGCAGCTTAAGGTCCACAGGGTATGGAGAGACCCAGTACTTC
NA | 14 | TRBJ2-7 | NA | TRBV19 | CASRKKSGSYEQYF | TGTGCCAGTAGGAAGAAATCGGGCTCTTACGAGCAGTACTTC
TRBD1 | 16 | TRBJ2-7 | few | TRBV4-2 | CASSQPPGQGTYEQYF | TGTGCCAGCAGCCAACCTCCGGGACAGGGAACCTACGAGCAGTACTTC
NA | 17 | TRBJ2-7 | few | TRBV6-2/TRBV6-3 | CASSYPGTGKVAYEQYF | TGTGCCAGCAGTTACCCCGGGACCGGGAAGGTAGCCTACGAGCAGTACTTC
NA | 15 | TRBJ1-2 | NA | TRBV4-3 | CASSQLRLANYGYTF | TGCGCCAGCAGCCAATTGAGGCTGGCTAACTATGGCTACACCTTC
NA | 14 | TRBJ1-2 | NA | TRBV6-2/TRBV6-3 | CAGSSTSNSYGYTF | TGTGCCGGCAGTTCTACTTCGAACAGCTATGGCTACACCTTC
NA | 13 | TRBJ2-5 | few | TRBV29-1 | CSVEGASRETQYF | TGCAGCGTTGAAGGAGCTAGCAGAGAGACCCAGTACTTC
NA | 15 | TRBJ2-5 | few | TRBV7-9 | CASSLRWDDQETQYF | TGTGCCAGCAGCTTGAGATGGGACGATCAAGAGACCCAGTACTTC
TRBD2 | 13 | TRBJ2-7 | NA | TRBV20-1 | CSARLAGLFEQYF | TGCAGTGCTAGGCTAGCGGGACTTTTCGAGCAGTACTTC
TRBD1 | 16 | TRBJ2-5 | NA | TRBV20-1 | CSARDDAIQGMETQYF | TGCAGTGCTAGAGACGACGCGATACAGGGGATGGAGACCCAGTACTTC
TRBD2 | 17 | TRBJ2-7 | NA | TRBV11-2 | CASSLHGRQSISYEQYF | TGTGCCAGCAGCCTACACGGGAGGCAGTCCATCTCCTACGAGCAGTACTTC
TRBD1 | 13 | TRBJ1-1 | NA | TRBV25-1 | CASSESSGGKAFF | TGTGCCAGCAGTGAATCGTCAGGGGGTAAAGCTTTCTTT
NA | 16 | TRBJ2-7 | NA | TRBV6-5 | CASSYSIRAGFYEQYF | TGTGCCAGCAGTTACTCGATAAGGGCAGGGTTCTACGAGCAGTACTTC
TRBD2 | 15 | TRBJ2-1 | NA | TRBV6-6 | CASSYTGGDKNEQFF | TGTGCCAGCAGTTACACCGGGGGGGACAAGAATGAGCAGTTCTTC
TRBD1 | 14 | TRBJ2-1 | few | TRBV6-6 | CASSGQGIGNEQFF | TGTGCCAGCAGCGGACAGGGGATAGGCAATGAGCAGTTCTTC
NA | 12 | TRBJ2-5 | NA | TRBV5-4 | CASSLASQTQYF | TGTGCCAGCAGCTTGGCTTCCCAAACCCAGTACTTC
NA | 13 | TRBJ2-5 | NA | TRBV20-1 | CSARIPREETQYF | TGCAGTGCTAGAATTCCTAGAGAGGAGACCCAGTACTTC
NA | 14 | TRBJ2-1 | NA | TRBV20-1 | CSARDAGQYNEQFF | TGCAGTGCTAGAGATGCAGGACAGTACAATGAGCAGTTCTTC
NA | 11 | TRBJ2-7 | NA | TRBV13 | CASSVMYEQYF | TGTGCCAGCTCGGTGATGTACGAGCAGTACTTC
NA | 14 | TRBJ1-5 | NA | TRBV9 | CASSGEGEDQPQHF | TGTGCCAGCAGCGGAGAGGGGGAAGATCAGCCCCAGCATTTT
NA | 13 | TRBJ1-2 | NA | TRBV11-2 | CASSLGENYSYTF | TGTGCCAGCAGCTTAGGGGAGAACTATAGCTACACCTTC
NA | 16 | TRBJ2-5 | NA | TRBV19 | CASSRDAQGRLETQYF | TGTGCCAGTAGTCGCGACGCCCAGGGACGTTTGGAGACCCAGTACTTC
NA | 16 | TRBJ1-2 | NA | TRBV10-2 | CASSESDWGARDGYTF | TGCGCCAGCAGTGAGTCGGATTGGGGAGCAAGGGATGGCTACACCTTC
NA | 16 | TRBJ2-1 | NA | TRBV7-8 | CASSNAEVLPHNEQFF | TGTGCCAGCAGCAATGCAGAGGTCCTTCCACACAATGAGCAGTTCTTC
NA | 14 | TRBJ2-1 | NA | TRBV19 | CASSSGRGYNEQFF | TGTGCCAGTAGTAGTGGTCGGGGGTACAATGAGCAGTTCTTC
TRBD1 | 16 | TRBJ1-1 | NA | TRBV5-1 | CASSLDPGQLNTEAFF | TGCGCCAGCAGCTTGGATCCGGGACAGTTGAACACTGAAGCTTTCTTT
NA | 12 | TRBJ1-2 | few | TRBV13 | CASSPTGFGYTF | TGTGCCAGCAGCCCCACAGGGTTTGGCTACACCTTC
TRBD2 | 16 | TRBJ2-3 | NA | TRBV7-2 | CASSAASGDVTDTQYF | TGTGCCAGCAGCGCCGCTAGCGGGGACGTCACAGATACGCAGTATTTT
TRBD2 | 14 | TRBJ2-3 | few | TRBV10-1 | CASGAGGPSDTQYF | TGCGCCAGCGGGGCGGGGGGGCCTTCAGATACGCAGTATTTT
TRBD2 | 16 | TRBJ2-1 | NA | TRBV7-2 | CASSLVAGGVYNEQFF | TGTGCCAGCAGCTTAGTTGCGGGAGGGGTCTACAATGAGCAGTTCTTC
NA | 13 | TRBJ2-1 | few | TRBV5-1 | CASSSPGAHEQFF | TGCGCCAGCAGCTCCCCCGGAGCCCATGAGCAGTTCTTC
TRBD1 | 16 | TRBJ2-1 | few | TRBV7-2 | CASSSARDRSINEQFF | TGTGCCAGCAGCTCTGCACGGGACAGATCTATCAATGAGCAGTTCTTC
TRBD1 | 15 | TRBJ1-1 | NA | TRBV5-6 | CASSLGHRGNTEAFF | TGTGCCAGCAGCTTGGGACACAGGGGGAACACTGAAGCTTTCTTT
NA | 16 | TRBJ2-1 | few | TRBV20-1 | CSASSGAGWNYNEQFF | TGCAGTGCTAGCTCCGGGGCAGGGTGGAATTACAATGAGCAGTTCTTC
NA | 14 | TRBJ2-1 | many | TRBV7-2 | CASGSGTTTAEQFF | TGTGCCAGCGGAAGCGGGACAACCACGGCTGAGCAGTTCTTC
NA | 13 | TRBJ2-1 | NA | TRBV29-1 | CSVEADSHNEQFF | TGCAGCGTTGAAGCAGACAGCCACAATGAGCAGTTCTTC
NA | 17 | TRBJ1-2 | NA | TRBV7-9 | CASSSHDRTQPSYGYTF | TGTGCCAGCAGCTCCCATGATAGGACCCAACCGTCCTATGGCTACACCTTC
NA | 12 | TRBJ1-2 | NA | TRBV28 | CASNIIPDGYTF | TGTGCCAGCAACATTATCCCGGACGGCTACACCTTC
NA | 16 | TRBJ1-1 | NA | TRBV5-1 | CASSLPQGLSNTEAFF | TGCGCCAGCAGCCTCCCCCAGGGGCTGTCGAACACTGAAGCTTTCTTT
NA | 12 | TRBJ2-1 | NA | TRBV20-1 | CSASGGPEKQFF | TGCAGTGCTTCCGGGGGTCCGGAAAAGCAGTTCTTC
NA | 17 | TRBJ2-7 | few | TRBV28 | CASSLFLGRGSSYEQYF | TGTGCCAGCAGTTTATTCCTCGGACGGGGGAGCTCCTACGAGCAGTACTTC
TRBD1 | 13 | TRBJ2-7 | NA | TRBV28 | CASRGTVLYEQYF | TGTGCCAGCAGAGGGACAGTCCTCTACGAGCAGTACTTC
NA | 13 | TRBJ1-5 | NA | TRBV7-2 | CASSPQYNQPQHF | TGTGCCAGCAGCCCCCAATACAATCAGCCCCAGCATTTT
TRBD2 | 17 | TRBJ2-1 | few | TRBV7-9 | CASSFQRGAFSYNEQFF | TGTGCCAGCAGCTTCCAGCGGGGGGCCTTCTCCTACAATGAGCAGTTCTTC
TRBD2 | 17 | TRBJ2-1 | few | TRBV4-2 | CASSPRLAGLFYNEQFF | TGTGCCAGCAGCCCTCGACTAGCGGGGCTATTTTACAATGAGCAGTTCTTC
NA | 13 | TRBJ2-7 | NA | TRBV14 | CASSRRSPYEQYF | TGTGCCAGCAGCCGAAGGAGTCCCTACGAGCAGTACTTC